Below, one T cell receptor (beta chain) is given with its context. Possible read error: a much larger clone is one base away. TCRdb reprocessed the PCR reads with MiXCR, giving one entry per CDR3 protein. The data contain about 640,000 distinct CDR3 sequences, about 20% of them seen just once; the ten biggest clones take up 0.75% to 0.95%. This record comes from a study of molecular identifiers for immune sequencing clone quantification. CDR3 length: 14 amino acids. V lost 5 bases to trimming and J lost 7 bases; unmatched junction nucleotides: 6. The germline V gene has CDR1 SQVTM and CDR2 ANQGSEA. Sequencing was performed on naive CD8+ T cells from blood, with Jurkat cell RNA spiked in. Subset specified: FACS-sorted CD8+CD4-CCR7+CD45RA+ naive T cells. J is TRBJ2-1 and V is TRBV29-1, with 12 bases aligning to TRBD2. This clonotype was obtained from a human donor in good health. Some libraries in this study had Jurkat cell RNA spiked in. The CDR3 loop is CSVLTSGSLNEQFF. In nucleotides, the CDR3 is TGCAGCGTTCTGACTAGCGGGAGTTTAAATGAGCAGTTCTTC.